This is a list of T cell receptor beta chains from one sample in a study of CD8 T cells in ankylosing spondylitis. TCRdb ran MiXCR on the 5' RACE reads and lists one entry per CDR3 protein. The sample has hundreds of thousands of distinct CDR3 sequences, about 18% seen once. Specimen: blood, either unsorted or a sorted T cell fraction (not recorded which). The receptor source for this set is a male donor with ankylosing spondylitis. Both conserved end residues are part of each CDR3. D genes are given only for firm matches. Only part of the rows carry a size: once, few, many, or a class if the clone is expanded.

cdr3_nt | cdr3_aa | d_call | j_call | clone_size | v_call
TGTGCCAGCAGCACTCCTCTAGCGGGCGCCCAGAGTGAGCTGTTTTTT | CASSTPLAGAQSELFF | TRBD2 | TRBJ2-2 | . | TRBV7-9
TGTGCCAGCTCACCAGTGAGCTACGAGCAGTACTTC | CASSPVSYEQYF | . | TRBJ2-7 | many | TRBV18
TGTGCCAGCAGGCTCACAGGGAATCAGCCCCAGCATTTT | CASRLTGNQPQHF | . | TRBJ1-5 | . | TRBV27
TGTGCCAGCAGCCCCGGCGGGGGCCCGGATAATGAAAAACTGTTTTTT | CASSPGGGPDNEKLFF | . | TRBJ1-4 | . | TRBV11-2
TGTGCCAGCAACTACGGACAGGGCCAATTAATAGCGGACCAAGAGACCCAGTACTTC | CASNYGQGQLIADQETQYF | TRBD1 | TRBJ2-5 | . | TRBV11-1
TGTGCCAGCTCACCAACTGGGACTAGCGGGGGGCCCGGGACATTCTACGAGCAGTACTTC | CASSPTGTSGGPGTFYEQYF | TRBD2 | TRBJ2-7 | . | TRBV18
TGTGCCAGCGGAACCTACGAGCAGTACTTC | CASGTYEQYF | . | TRBJ2-7 | few | TRBV6-1
TGCGCCAGCAGCCAAGTGGCCCAGTGGAATGAGCAGTTCTTC | CASSQVAQWNEQFF | . | TRBJ2-1 | . | TRBV4-1
TGTGCCAGCAGCCAAGAAGCGACAGGGGGCCCCATTTATGGCTACACCTTC | CASSQEATGGPIYGYTF | TRBD1 | TRBJ1-2 | . | TRBV4-2
TGTGCCAGCAGCTTACACGGCGGCGATCAGCCCCAGCATTTT | CASSLHGGDQPQHF | . | TRBJ1-5 | many | TRBV11-2
TGTGCCAGCAGCCCTGGGACTAGCGGGAGGGCGGTCGAGCAGTTCTTC | CASSPGTSGRAVEQFF | TRBD2 | TRBJ2-1 | . | TRBV7-3
TGTGCCAGCGGCAGATGGAACACTGAAGCTTTCTTT | CASGRWNTEAFF | . | TRBJ1-1 | few | TRBV25-1
TGTGCCACCAGTGATACAGGGATCACCGGGGAGCTGTTTTTT | CATSDTGITGELFF | . | TRBJ2-2 | many | TRBV24-1
TGCGCCAGCAGTGAGGGAGTAGCGGGAGGGTACGAGCAGTACTTC | CASSEGVAGGYEQYF | TRBD2 | TRBJ2-7 | . | TRBV5-1
TGTGCCAGCAGTGAAGGGCCGTACACTGAAGCTTTCTTT | CASSEGPYTEAFF | . | TRBJ1-1 | few | TRBV2
TGTGCCATCAATAGCGGGGGGGCCTATGGCTACACCTTC | CAINSGGAYGYTF | . | TRBJ1-2 | . | TRBV9
TGTGCCAGCAGCGTAACTGGGCTTAGCAATCAGCCCCAGCATTTT | CASSVTGLSNQPQHF | . | TRBJ1-5 | few | TRBV9
TGCGCCAGCAGCCAACCCAGCCAAGAGACCCAGTACTTC | CASSQPSQETQYF | . | TRBJ2-5 | . | TRBV4-1
TGTGCCAGCAGTTTAGCGGTTTGGGGATACGAGCAGTACTTC | CASSLAVWGYEQYF | . | TRBJ2-7 | few | TRBV12-3/TRBV12-4
TGCGCCAGCAGTGTTAGGACAGTGCCTATGAACACTGAAGCTTTCTTT | CASSVRTVPMNTEAFF | . | TRBJ1-1 | . | TRBV4-1
TGTGCCAGCAGTTCCCTACTAGCGGGGCCCTACAATGAGCAGTTCTTC | CASSSLLAGPYNEQFF | TRBD2 | TRBJ2-1 | few | TRBV27
TGTGCCTGCCAGGGAGGTTATGGCTACACCTTC | CACQGGYGYTF | . | TRBJ1-2 | . | TRBV30
TGTGCCAGCAGTTTAACGGGGAGCCCGGCGAATGAAAAACTGTTTTTT | CASSLTGSPANEKLFF | . | TRBJ1-4 | many | TRBV27
TGCAGCGAACTTTGGGACAGGATATCCTATGGCTACACCTTC | CSELWDRISYGYTF | TRBD1 | TRBJ1-2 | few | TRBV29-1
TGTGCCAGCAGTTACGGGCAGGCTGGCTCCTACGAGCAGTACTTC | CASSYGQAGSYEQYF | . | TRBJ2-7 | . | TRBV6-2/TRBV6-3
TGTGCCAGCAGCTTAGCTTTCCCGGAAGATGAAAAACTGTTTTTT | CASSLAFPEDEKLFF | . | TRBJ1-4 | . | TRBV7-8
TGTGCCAGCCTTGCGGGGGGGCCCGTCACCGGGGAGCTGTTTTTT | CASLAGGPVTGELFF | TRBD2 | TRBJ2-2 | few | TRBV2
TGTGCCAGCAGCTTGGCGGGGGACCAAGAGACCCAGTACTTC | CASSLAGDQETQYF | TRBD2 | TRBJ2-5 | few | TRBV11-2
TGTGCCAGCAGCCCCGGGGGTTGGACTGAAGCTTTCTTT | CASSPGGWTEAFF | . | TRBJ1-1 | many | TRBV7-8
TGTGCCAGCAGTTTAGGCGTTAGCGGGAGCCTTGGGGAGACCCAGTACTTC | CASSLGVSGSLGETQYF | TRBD2 | TRBJ2-5 | few | TRBV12-3/TRBV12-4
TGTGCCAGCAGCAAGACAGGGGTTTTGGACACGGAAGCTTTCTTT | CASSKTGVLDTEAFF | TRBD1 | TRBJ1-1 | . | TRBV7-9
TGTGCCAGCAGTCCACTAGCGGGGGGGGACAATGAGCAGTTCTTC | CASSPLAGGDNEQFF | TRBD2 | TRBJ2-1 | few | TRBV6-1
TGTGCCAGCAGCCCACAGACTAGCGGGTTTTACAATGAGCAGTTCTTC | CASSPQTSGFYNEQFF | TRBD2 | TRBJ2-1 | few | TRBV11-2
TGTGCCAGCAGCTCGCAGGTCTATGGCTACACCTTC | CASSSQVYGYTF | . | TRBJ1-2 | . | TRBV5-4
TGTGCCAGCAGCCCCCGGGCTAGCGGGGGTTTCTACAATGAGCAGTTCTTC | CASSPRASGGFYNEQFF | TRBD2 | TRBJ2-1 | . | TRBV7-9
TGTGCCAGCAGCCTTAGCAGCGGGAGATGGGAGCAGTTCTTC | CASSLSSGRWEQFF | TRBD2 | TRBJ2-1 | . | TRBV7-9
TGCAGTGCCATCGAGTATCAGGAGAATGGTTCACCCCTCCACTTT | CSAIEYQENGSPLHF | . | TRBJ1-6 | few | TRBV20-1
TGCGCCAGCAGCCAAGATCCGGCCGGGGTGTCTACTAATGAAAAACTGTTTTTT | CASSQDPAGVSTNEKLFF | . | TRBJ1-4 | many | TRBV4-1
TGTGCCAGCAGCTTATGGGCTGGAAACACCATATATTTT | CASSLWAGNTIYF | . | TRBJ1-3 | few | TRBV5-6
TGTGCCAGCAGGGTACAGGGGGCCGCGTCCTACGAGCAGTACTTC | CASRVQGAASYEQYF | TRBD1 | TRBJ2-7 | . | TRBV27
TGCGCCAGCAGCTTGTGGGACCGAAATGAAAAACTGTTTTTT | CASSLWDRNEKLFF | . | TRBJ1-4 | . | TRBV5-1